This T cell receptor (beta chain) is from a study of cytomegalovirus exposure and HLA in healthy donors (dated by TCRdb to the late 2010s). About the study as a whole: According to an earlier analysis of several hundred of the donors, 150 million to 200 million T cells yielded roughly 110 million unique TCR beta sequences and about 280 Gb of sequence data. The study profiled the T cell repertoires of some 610 subjects by immunosequencing and related them to cytomegalovirus serostatus. Rather than drawing on any new phenotypic data, the later analysis identified candidate immune exposures from TCR beta sequences and the way those sequences occurred across donors. Across about 370 genotyped donors of the cohort, an average of roughly 200,000 unique TCR beta nucleotide sequences per donor were sequenced, and approximately 17% of those sequences were non-productive. A later genetic analysis used genome-wide SNP genotypes for 398 of the 666 donors, treating that subset as a discovery cohort. Approximately 300 gigabases of sequencing data and around 80 million unique TCR sequences made up an early release that covered around 640 HLA-typed donors. Every repertoire in the discovery cohort had been generated on one and the same sequencing platform. Typing coverage differed by locus: A, B, C, DRB1 and DQB1 were typed in roughly 620-630 donors, DQA1 in 522, DPA1 in over 600, and DPB1 in 400 to 480. The study was designed to test whether signatures of past pathogen exposure could be identified by cataloging public T cell receptors. The genetic ancestry cluster associated with self-reported Caucasian donors included 81% of the 300 to 400 genotyped donors. Five DR-DQ haplotypes were handled as single units for association and clustering because linkage in the cohort was strong. HLA typing covered class I and class II loci at four-digit resolution. To predict cytomegalovirus infection status, the study brought together high-throughput TCR immunosequencing, statistical association of individual TCRs with disease status, and machine learning. Donor age, sex, ethnicity and CMV serostatus were compiled together with the repertoire data. Along with the approximately 650-subject first cohort, a separate validation cohort of over 90 different subjects was used. In a later analysis, previously published TCR beta repertoires from 500 to 750 donors were re-analyzed and high-resolution HLA genotyping was added so that TCR occurrence patterns could be studied. To decide whether each TCR beta V gene segment behaved as functional or pseudogenic, an earlier analysis of approximately 620 of the donors relied on high-throughput TCR beta sequencing. The full study reports these points: In a later genetic analysis, fewer N-insertions in productive TCRs were reported among donors in an Asian-associated ancestry cluster than the roughly 700-donor mean. A few of the identified cytomegalovirus-associated TCR beta chains were confirmed in vitro to be specific for cytomegalovirus antigens. Over 15 rarely observed V segments, including chromosome 9 orphons, were excluded from the earlier analysis of just under 600 of the donors because counts were too low. An association between a missense DCLRE1C variant and V-gene and J-gene trimming of TCR beta chains was found in a later genetic analysis and replicated in an independent cohort. A further reported finding was that TCR beta sequences accurately predicted the HLA-A and HLA-B alleles for most subjects in the first cohort. According to a later analysis, parvovirus B19, influenza, CMV and Epstein-Barr virus appeared linked to several top co-occurrence clusters. The 87-base-pair reads could not distinguish some IMGT-functional V segments, including TRBV6-2 and TRBV6-3, so those segments were excluded. Most CMV-associated TCR beta chains appeared to be HLA-restricted in a later analysis, and the HLA associations seemed to be driven largely by CMV exposure. In both the original and validation cohorts, the classifier was reported to diagnose cytomegalovirus status with high specificity and sensitivity. Only TCR beta chains were sequenced in this cohort, and the absence of alpha or paired-chain data limited detectable features. It was suggested by the authors that the approach could potentially be generalized to other disease states and immunological phenotypes. Presence/absence analyses assumed roughly uniform sequencing depth across donors, an assumption that may not hold. According to a later analysis, TCR association rates differed among HLA loci, with DRB1 alleles showing the most associated TCRs and HLA-C alleles showing the fewest. In an earlier analysis of some 540 of the donors, most TCR beta V segments appeared in productive rearrangements about 90% or about 30% of the time, broadly matching IMGT annotations. While some public TCRs were present in many individuals, most TCR sequences turned up only very rarely across donors. Strong co-occurrence of HLA alleles, especially DR and DQ, made assigning TCR associations to individual alleles difficult. HLA typing was unavailable for some donors at each locus, so association tests used only the typed subset. Correlated functional status among segregating V segments might reflect linkage disequilibrium, but an unknown experimental factor could not be ruled out. The sequencing pipeline was judged likely to have produced a cluster of highly shared sequence variants as a technical artifact. A later analysis associated about 16,000 TCR beta sequences with specific HLA alleles at a false discovery rate of 0.05. A later analysis found that HLA-associated TCR beta chains were more clonally expanded and had lower generation probabilities than equally common non-associated chains. In the study, 150 to 200 TCR beta chains were listed as associated with cytomegalovirus. Immune exposure information for the cohort was limited to CMV serostatus.

Remarks on this clone: Its antigen remains unidentified. No much larger clone exists at a distance of one base, and base qualities are not known.

Library generation was performed with the immunoSEQ multiplex PCR assay. For the multiplex PCR, a mixture combining 60 forward primers for TCR Vbeta segments and 13 reverse primers for TCR Jbeta segments was used. A multiplex PCR assay on genomic DNA amplified the CDR3 region of rearranged TCR beta genes. The Illumina HiSeq System was used to sequence the amplified TCR beta libraries as 87-base-pair reads. The published analysis was carried out like this. A later analysis counted tens of millions of unique TCR beta chains across the 550 to 700 repertoires, and 9.5 million to 11 million of these chains were shared by at least two donors. To remove PCR and sequencing errors, raw reads were error-corrected and collapsed into unique sequences using a nearest-neighbor algorithm that merged closely related sequences. CDR3 sequences were aligned to IMGT reference sequences to assign V, D and J gene segments. For a sequence to be retained, at least a six-nucleotide match to both a V gene segment and a J gene segment was required. Rearrangements were called productive when the CDR3 lacked stop codons and stayed in frame with V and J; all others were non-productive. CDR3 was defined according to IMGT convention as the region running from the second conserved V-encoded cysteine to the conserved J-encoded phenylalanine. Sequences without an unambiguous match to a single V gene segment were excluded from the earlier analysis of a few hundred of the donors. In an earlier analysis of 587 of the donors, a V segment was called functional when productive rearrangements were above 56.7%, and segregating when the standard deviation between donors exceeded 5%. A statistical classification framework was built to diagnose cytomegalovirus status from the catalog of TCR beta chain sequences. In a later analysis, V and J genes were assigned by comparing TCR nucleotide sequences against IMGT/GENE-DB human TR gene sequences. The TCRdist pipeline was used in a later analysis to assign CDR3 sequences and most-parsimonious VDJ recombination scenarios. In a later analysis, each TCR beta chain was defined by its CDR3 amino acid sequence together with its V-gene family, and reads lacking a unique V-gene family were excluded. A later analysis removed 450 to 600 highly shared, low-generation-probability nucleotide sequences to deal with suspected cross-contamination and a sequencing artifact. In a later analysis, a clonal expansion index was calculated for each public chain from normalized within-repertoire ranks of inferred template counts. A later analysis computed generation probabilities with a VDJ recombination model fitted to out-of-frame rearrangements, and checked the results against IGoR. In a later analysis, TCR-TCR, TCR-HLA and TCR-CMV co-occurrence was scored with hypergeometric tests, and a repertoire-size bias correction was applied to TCR pairs. To estimate false discovery rates, a later analysis permuted the HLA or CMV assignments 20 times. In a later analysis, co-occurring TCRs were grouped using DBSCAN, and TCRdist sequence similarity was added for clustering within HLA-allele-positive subsets. Co-occurrence clustering excluded repertoires with fewer than 30,000 or more than 120,000 public chains, plus five with anomalous nucleotide sharing. The immuneACCESS repertoire file appears here via TCRdb, limited to in-frame rearrangements. These files lack a portion of the clones; in checked studies, under half of the deficit traces to unresolved V genes, and the cause of the others is not known. V and J calls and clone size are given by that table; D and trimming were obtained from the DNA. The sample contains about 67,000 clones, 65% to 70% of them found a single time. The ten biggest clones cover approximately 2.1% of the sample.

The cohort comprised approximately 700 healthy bone marrow donors. Cohort members were all nominally healthy when sampled, although unrecorded immune exposures were likely present. The donor was CMV seronegative and was included in the group of 352 seronegative cohort members. Every donor gave a peripheral blood sample, and the peripheral blood mononuclear cells from that sample were used for TCR beta sequencing. The Qiagen DNeasy Blood Extraction Kit was used to extract genomic DNA from the blood cell samples. V is cut back by 8 bases and J by 4 bases, with 9 bases in the junction unmatched. The CDR3 holds 15 amino acids from the cysteine to the phenylalanine. The read is trimmed to its CDR3 DNA, 45 bases read in frame from base 1. The CDR1 and CDR2 encoded by the germline V gene (reference sequence) are LNHDA and SQIVND.

The sequencing sample was made of PBMCs. This clonotype was obtained from a woman in her thirties in good health and CMV-seronegative. Recombination linked TRBV19 to TRBJ2-2, with TRBD1 matching 8 junction bases. The DNA is as follows: TGTGCCAGTCTTCAGGGGGCGCGGGGCACCGGGGAGCTGTTTTTT. Its protein product is CASLQGARGTGELFF. The CDR3 plus the reference TRBV19 and TRBJ2-2 genes for the other parts give the full variable domain: DGGITQSPKYLFRKEGQNVTLSCEQNLNHDAMYWYRQDPGQGLRLIYYSQIVNDFQKGDIAEGYSVSREKKESFPLTVTSAQKNPTAFYLCASLQGARGTGELFFGEGSRLTVL.